The 21 T cell receptor beta chains presented below share a single source sample, sequenced in a study of blood T cell repertoires in COVID-19. Some clones are missing from TCRdb's copy, which holds only in-frame ones; the method was immunoSEQ multiplex PCR. This sample has around 140,000 clones, with about 89% found just once. The sequencing sample was made of peripheral blood. The source of these receptors is a man between 50 and 59 years old with active or convalescent COVID-19.

V is TRBV2 and J is TRBJ2-1; D is unclear. The CDR3 length is 14 residues. CDR1 is SNHLY and CDR2 is FYNNEI in the germline V gene. V gave up 8 bases and J gave up 4 bases, with 15 bases separating them. The CDR3 reads CASLTSVDYNEQFF. The CDR3 region has the DNA TGTGCCAGCTTGACTTCCGTGGATTACAATGAGCAGTTCTTC. The full variable domain, completed using reference TRBV2 and TRBJ2-1, is EPEVTQTPSHQVTQMGQEVILRCVPISNHLYFYWYRQILGQKVEFLVSFYNNEISEKSEIFDDQFSVERPDGSNFTLKIRSTKLEDSAMYFCASLTSVDYNEQFFGPGTRLTVL.

The CDR3 is CATSATGSFYGYTF. CDR3 bases: TGTGCCACCAGCGCTACTGGGAGTTTTTATGGCTACACCTTC. The chain employs TRBV24-1 and TRBJ1-2; the D is unclear. Germline CDR1 is KGHDR and CDR2 is SFDVKD. Between the trimmed V and J ends, which lost 7 bases and 5 bases, there was a span of 16 bases. This CDR3 is 14 amino acids long.

This chain links TRBV27 with TRBJ2-7; TRBD2 matches at 8 bases. The length of the CDR3 is 15 residues. V was pared by 2 bases and J by 3 bases, with 6 bases of the junction left unmatched. Germline V lookup: CDR1 MNHEY, CDR2 SMNVEV (reference sequence). The CDR3 bases are TGTGCCAGCAGTTTAAGGGGGACTAGGAGCTACGAGCAGTACTTC. It encodes CASSLRGTRSYEQYF.

V gene TRBV28 combines with J gene TRBJ1-6; weak D call: TRBD1 (5 bases). V was cut by 4 bases and J by 6 bases, with 16 bases left in between. Germline loops: CDR1 MDHEN, CDR2 SYDVKM. The CDR3 is 16 amino acids. This CDR3 reads CASSSGGEGPNSPLHF. The DNA of the CDR3 is TGTGCCAGCAGTTCCGGGGGGGAGGGGCCTAATTCACCCCTCCACTTT.

V gene TRBV10-3 combines with J gene TRBJ2-7; 9 bases align to TRBD1. Germline-derived CDR1 and CDR2 are ENHRY and SYGVKD. Unmatched junction bases numbered 7, after V lost 6 bases and J lost 1 base. The CDR3 is made up of 15 amino acids. The CDR3 DNA is TGTGCCATCAGCAGACAGGGGGATGTGTCCTACGAGCAGTACTTC. Its translation is CAISRQGDVSYEQYF.

This rearrangement joins TRBV7-2 to TRBJ2-2; the D is unclear. CDR1 and CDR2 from the germline V gene are SGHTA and FQGNSA. The CDR3 runs to 17 residues. The ends were cut back, 2 bases at V and 2 bases at J, with 15 bases in the middle. The CDR3 DNA sequence: TGTGCCAGCAGCTTATCGGAATTGGAGCTAAACACCGGGGAGCTGTTTTTT. Translation gives CASSLSELELNTGELFF.

This clone showed up just a few times. This sequence joins TRBV19 and TRBJ2-5, with 7 bases aligning to TRBD1. The V gene end was trimmed by 1 base and the J gene end by 5 bases; junction bases not matched to a gene: 16. This CDR3 spans 18 amino acids. Germline lookup yields CDR1 LNHDA and CDR2 SQIVND (reference sequence). This CDR3 is CASSIVFLVTGSRETQYF. CDR3 nucleotide sequence: TGTGCCAGTAGTATAGTCTTTCTGGTGACAGGGTCGAGGGAGACCCAGTACTTC. Looking up the rest from reference TRBV19 and TRBJ2-5 gives the full variable domain: DGGITQSPKYLFRKEGQNVTLSCEQNLNHDAMYWYRQDPGQGLRLIYYSQIVNDFQKGDIAEGYSVSREKKESFPLTVTSAQKNPTAFYLCASSIVFLVTGSRETQYFGPGTRLLVL.

J is TRBJ2-1 and V is TRBV27; D may be TRBD2 (5 bases). This CDR3 spans 14 amino acids. Germline loops: CDR1 MNHEY, CDR2 SMNVEV (reference sequence). Trimming removed 2 bases from V and 8 bases from J, with 13 bases in between. This chain's CDR3 is CASSLRGPTHEQFF. The CDR3 DNA follows: TGTGCCAGCAGTTTACGGGGTCCCACCCATGAGCAGTTCTTC.

CDR3 sequence (DNA): TGTGCCAGCAGTTACCCCCCACGGGGCTACACCTTC. It translates to CASSYPPRGYTF. The V call is TRBV6-2 or TRBV6-3, the J call TRBJ1-2; D gene uncertain. Germline loops: CDR1 MNHEY, CDR2 SVGEGT. Trimming pared 2 bases from V and 8 bases from J, leaving 9 bases between. The CDR3 is made up of 12 amino acids.

The chain links TRBV5-5 to TRBJ1-3; D call uncertain. CDR3 size: 14 residues. CDR1 and CDR2 from the germline V gene are SGHKS and YYEKEE (reference sequence). Deletions cut 4 bases from V and 0 bases from J, with 8 bases between. The chain's CDR3 is CASSTDYSGNTIYF. The CDR3 DNA reads as TGTGCCAGCAGCACAGATTACTCTGGAAACACCATATATTTT.

This chain joins TRBV11-1 and TRBJ2-5, with 10 bases lining up with TRBD1. After removal of 4 bases from V and 10 bases from J, the junction contained 9 bases not matched to a gene. The germline V gene encodes CDR1 SGHAT and CDR2 FQDESV (reference sequence). The CDR3 is 14 residues long. In DNA form, the CDR3 reads TGTGCCAGCAGCTCCGACAGGGGGCCGCGTGGCCAGTACTTC. Protein: CASSSDRGPRGQYF.

A single count supports this clone. This chain connects TRBV19 to TRBJ2-3, with 8 nucleotides matching TRBD2. The V and J ends lost 5 bases and 3 bases, in that order; junction bases with no gene match: 7. Germline CDR1 LNHDA, CDR2 SQIVND (reference sequence). CDR3 size: 15 residues. The CDR3 sequence: CASSLPAGGTDTQYF. DNA of the CDR3: TGTGCCAGTAGTCTTCCTGCGGGAGGAACAGATACGCAGTATTTT.

CDR3 in amino acids: CASSNRFELRDEAFF. CDR3 DNA sequence: TGTGCCAGCAGCAACAGATTCGAGTTGAGGGATGAAGCTTTCTTT. The V call is TRBV7-8, the J call TRBJ1-1; D not certain. This CDR3 region has 15 residues. From germline, CDR1 is SGHVS and CDR2 FQNEAQ. V gave up 5 bases and J gave up 7 bases, with 20 bases separating them. The full variable domain, in which reference TRBV7-8 and TRBJ1-1 provide the parts outside the CDR3, is GAGVSQSPRYKVAKRGQDVALRCDPISGHVSLFWYQQALGQGPEFLTYFQNEAQLDKSGLPSDRFFAERPEGSVSTLKIQRTQQEDSAVYLCASSNRFELRDEAFFGQGTRLTVV.

V gene TRBV5-1 combines with J gene TRBJ1-5; D is undetermined. The germline V gene encodes CDR1 SGHRS and CDR2 YFSETQ. The length of the CDR3 is 15 residues. V lost 1 base and J 2 bases, leaving 10 bases between the germline ends. The DNA for the CDR3 is TGCGCCAGCAGCTTGTTGGGCGCTCGCAATCAGCCCCAGCATTTT. Protein sequence: CASSLLGARNQPQHF.

V is TRBV19 and J is TRBJ1-4, with D tentatively TRBD1 (5 bases). CDR3 size: 15 residues. CDR1 is LNHDA, CDR2 SQIVND, per germline (reference sequence). Trimming shortened V by 9 bases and J by 11 bases, and 25 bases separated the two germline ends. The CDR3, as DNA: TGTGCCAGCATGGCAGGGAAGGATGTCGCGAGGAAACTGTTTTTT. This encodes CASMAGKDVARKLFF.

This chain connects TRBV19 to TRBJ1-5, with D perhaps TRBD1 (5 bases). Germline V CDR1 and CDR2: LNHDA, SQIVND (reference sequence). V lost 4 bases and J 3 bases, leaving 7 bases between the germline ends. The CDR3 extends over 13 amino acids. Here the CDR3 DNA reads TGTGCCAGTAGTAGGGGGGACAATCAGCCCCAGCATTTT. As protein: CASSRGDNQPQHF. The full variable domain, in which reference TRBV19 and TRBJ1-5 provide the parts outside the CDR3, is DGGITQSPKYLFRKEGQNVTLSCEQNLNHDAMYWYRQDPGQGLRLIYYSQIVNDFQKGDIAEGYSVSREKKESFPLTVTSAQKNPTAFYLCASSRGDNQPQHFGDGTRLSIL.

The CDR3 protein is CASNEGISGYTF. The DNA for the CDR3 is TGTGCCAGCAATGAGGGTATAAGCGGCTACACCTTC. The chain links TRBV21-1 to TRBJ1-2. TRBV21-1 is listed as a pseudogene. The CDR3 is 12 amino acids.

The J gene is TRBJ1-1, the V gene TRBV5-1; D uncertain. The CDR3 covers 17 residues. The germline CDR1 and CDR2 sequences are SGHRS and YFSETQ. V was shortened by 4 bases and J by 2 bases, with 21 bases between the two germline ends. CDR3 protein: CASSPAGGLRKNTEAFF. The CDR3 DNA sequence: TGCGCCAGCAGCCCGGCGGGTGGCCTTAGGAAAAACACTGAAGCTTTCTTT.

This sequence joins TRBV5-1 and TRBJ2-2, with D maybe TRBD2 (6 bases). The CDR3 length is 14 residues. Germline values: CDR1 SGHRS, CDR2 YFSETQ. Trimming took 1 base from V and 6 from J, leaving 10 bases between them. DNA for the CDR3: TGCGCCAGCAGCTTGACGGGGGAGGCCGGGGAGCTGTTTTTT. Translating it yields CASSLTGEAGELFF.

This clone was seen a single time. The chain uses TRBV5-8 and TRBJ1-4, with D possibly being TRBD1 (6 bases). The CDR3 extends over 18 amino acids. Germline-derived CDR1 and CDR2 are SGHTS and YDEGEE. The V end lost 7 bases, the J end lost 1 base, and 23 bases lay between the germline ends. This CDR3 is CASQPTGGIVGTNEKLFF. Here the CDR3 DNA reads TGTGCCAGCCAACCGACAGGAGGCATAGTTGGAACTAATGAAAAACTGTTTTTT.

This sequence joins TRBV12-3 or TRBV12-4 and TRBJ2-1; D perhaps matches TRBD2 (6 bases). The CDR3 spans 13 residues. Trimming stripped 7 bases from V and 4 bases from J, with 11 bases between. The CDR3 region is CASKKGTYNEQFF. CDR3 DNA sequence: TGTGCCAGCAAGAAAGGGACTTACAATGAGCAGTTCTTC.